The present T cell receptor (beta chain) was sequenced within a study of tumor-infiltrating lymphocytes in glioblastoma multiforme. Overall study findings and caveats: Unequal TCR RNA per T cell might skew measured clone sizes. T cells were not sorted into functional subsets. Just one glioblastoma patient contributed to the TCR-mutation comparison.

With regard to this clonotype: Its specificity is unknown.

Three nested ARM-PCR rounds with V-beta and C-beta primers built TCRB libraries. Unique molecular identifiers were not described for the libraries. TCRdb processed the multiplex PCR reads anew with MiXCR; each CDR3 protein has one entry. The sample has about 13,000 distinct CDR3 sequences; about 66% are singletons. V lost 6 bases and J lost 3; bases outside the gene matches: 9. Germline V gives CDR1 SQVTM, CDR2 ANQGSEA. This CDR3 has 15 residues. The chain couples TRBV29-1 to TRBJ2-7; 12 nucleotides line up with TRBD2. The source material was brain tumor tissue. The receptor was derived from a male donor with glioblastoma. The CDR3 loop reads CSVSGLAGSLYEQYF. CDR3 bases: TGCAGCGTCTCCGGACTAGCGGGGAGCCTCTACGAGCAGTACTTC.